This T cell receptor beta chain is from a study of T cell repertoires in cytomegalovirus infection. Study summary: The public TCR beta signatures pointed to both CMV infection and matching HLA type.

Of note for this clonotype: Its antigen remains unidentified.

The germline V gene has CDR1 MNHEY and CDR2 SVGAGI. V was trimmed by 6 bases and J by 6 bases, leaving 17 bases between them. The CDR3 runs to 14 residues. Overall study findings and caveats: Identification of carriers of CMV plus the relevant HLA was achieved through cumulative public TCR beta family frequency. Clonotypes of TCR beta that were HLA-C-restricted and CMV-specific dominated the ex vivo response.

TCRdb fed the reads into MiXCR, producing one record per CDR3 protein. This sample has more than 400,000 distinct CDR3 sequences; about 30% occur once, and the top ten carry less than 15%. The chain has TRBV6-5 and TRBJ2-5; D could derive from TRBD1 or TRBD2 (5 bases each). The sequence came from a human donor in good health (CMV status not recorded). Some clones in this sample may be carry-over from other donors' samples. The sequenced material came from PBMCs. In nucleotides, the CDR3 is TGTGCCAGCAGACGGACAAGAGGGTTGAAGACCCAGTACTTC. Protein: CASRRTRGLKTQYF.